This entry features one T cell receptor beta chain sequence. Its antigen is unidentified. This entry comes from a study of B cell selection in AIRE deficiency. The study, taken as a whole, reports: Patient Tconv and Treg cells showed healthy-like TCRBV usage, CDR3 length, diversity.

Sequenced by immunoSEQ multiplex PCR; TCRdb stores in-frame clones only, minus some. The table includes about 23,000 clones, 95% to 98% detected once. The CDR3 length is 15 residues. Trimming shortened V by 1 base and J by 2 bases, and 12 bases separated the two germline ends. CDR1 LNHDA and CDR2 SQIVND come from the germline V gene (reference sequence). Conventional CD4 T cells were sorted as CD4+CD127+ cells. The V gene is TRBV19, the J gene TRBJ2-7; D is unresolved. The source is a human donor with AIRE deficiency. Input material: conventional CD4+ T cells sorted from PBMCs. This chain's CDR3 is CASSIVPVEPYEQYF. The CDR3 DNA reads TGTGCCAGTAGTATAGTTCCCGTGGAGCCCTACGAGCAGTACTTC. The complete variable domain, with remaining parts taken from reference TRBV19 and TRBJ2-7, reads DGGITQSPKYLFRKEGQNVTLSCEQNLNHDAMYWYRQDPGQGLRLIYYSQIVNDFQKGDIAEGYSVSREKKESFPLTVTSAQKNPTAFYLCASSIVPVEPYEQYFGPGTRLTVT.